Given below is one T cell receptor (beta chain) in context. Healthy controls were blood donor buffy coats. The data originate from a study of STAT5B mutations in CD4+ large granular lymphocyte leukemia. Across the whole study: Among healthy donors, a particular HLA allele went with more CDR3 'QG' motifs.

Sequenced by immunoSEQ multiplex PCR; TCRdb stores in-frame clones only, minus some. The sample includes roughly 41,000 clones, approximately 72% seen only once; the top ten take less than 0.7%. The specimen was CD4+ T cells from blood buffy coats. The TCR comes from a human donor in good health.

The CDR3 here is CAREPGQDPSEQYF. In DNA, the CDR3 is TGTGCCAGAGAACCGGGACAGGACCCTTCAGAGCAGTACTTC. The chain joins TRBV21-1 to TRBJ2-7; the D segment call TRBD1 is taken from the table without a DNA check. TRBV21-1 is deemed a pseudogene. The CDR3 covers 14 residues.